This record concerns one T cell receptor beta chain sequence. The antigen remains undetermined. The selected patients with pancreatic ductal adenocarcinoma had surgery but no neoadjuvant therapy. The source of the sample is a study of T cells in pancreatic ductal adenocarcinoma. The V gene end was trimmed by 6 bases and the J gene end by 8 bases; junction bases not matched to a gene: 11. The CDR3 covers 16 residues. CDR1 and CDR2 (germline): LNHDA, SQIVND (reference sequence). Profiled with immunoSEQ multiplex PCR; TCRdb holds only in-frame clones, not every one. The sample consists of about 100,000 clones, around 96% of them appearing once. Study-level findings and limits: Blood had more productive templates and approximately 8-fold more unique clonotypes than tumor.

This chain joins TRBV19 and TRBJ2-1, with 12 bases lining up with TRBD2. Source material: PBMCs. The clonotype was recovered from a human donor with pancreatic ductal adenocarcinoma. CDR3 sequence reads: CASSRTGLAGRDEQFF. DNA of the CDR3: TGTGCCAGTAGCCGGACTGGACTAGCGGGGCGGGATGAGCAGTTCTTC. The entire variable domain, with the rest obtained from reference TRBV19 and TRBJ2-1, is as follows: DGGITQSPKYLFRKEGQNVTLSCEQNLNHDAMYWYRQDPGQGLRLIYYSQIVNDFQKGDIAEGYSVSREKKESFPLTVTSAQKNPTAFYLCASSRTGLAGRDEQFFGPGTRLTVL.